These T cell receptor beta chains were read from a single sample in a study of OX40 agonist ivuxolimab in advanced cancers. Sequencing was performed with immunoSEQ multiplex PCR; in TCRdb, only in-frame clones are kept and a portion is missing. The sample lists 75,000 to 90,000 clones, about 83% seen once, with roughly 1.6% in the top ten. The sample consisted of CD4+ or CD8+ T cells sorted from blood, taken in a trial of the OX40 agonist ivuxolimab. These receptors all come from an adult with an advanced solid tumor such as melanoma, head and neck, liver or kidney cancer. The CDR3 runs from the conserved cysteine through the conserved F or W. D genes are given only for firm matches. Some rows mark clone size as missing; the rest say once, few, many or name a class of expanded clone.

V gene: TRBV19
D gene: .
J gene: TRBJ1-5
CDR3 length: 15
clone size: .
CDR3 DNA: TGTGCCAGTAGCGACGGACAACTTAGCAATCAGCCCCAGCATTTT
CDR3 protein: CASSDGQLSNQPQHF

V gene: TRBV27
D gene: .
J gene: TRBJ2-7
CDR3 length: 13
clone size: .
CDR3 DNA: TGTGCCAGCAGTTTCGGGACTTTCTACGAGCAGTACTTC
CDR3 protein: CASSFGTFYEQYF

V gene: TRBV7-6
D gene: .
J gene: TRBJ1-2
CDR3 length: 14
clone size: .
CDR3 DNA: TGTGCCAGCAGCCACGCGGACCCTAACTATGGCTACACCTTC
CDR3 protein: CASSHADPNYGYTF

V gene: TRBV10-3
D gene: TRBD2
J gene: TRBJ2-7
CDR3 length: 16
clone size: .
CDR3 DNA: TGTGCCATCAGTGAGTCGGAGCGGGGGGGCCGGTACGAGCAGTACTTC
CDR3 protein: CAISESERGGRYEQYF

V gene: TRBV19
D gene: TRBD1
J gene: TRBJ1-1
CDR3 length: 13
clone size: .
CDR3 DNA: TGTGCCAGTAGTACCACAGGGGTCACTGAAGCTTTCTTT
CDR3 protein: CASSTTGVTEAFF

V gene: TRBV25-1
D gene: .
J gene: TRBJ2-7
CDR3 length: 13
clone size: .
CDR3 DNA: TGTGCCAGCAGTGGTGCCAGCTCCTACGAGCAGTACTTC
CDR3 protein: CASSGASSYEQYF

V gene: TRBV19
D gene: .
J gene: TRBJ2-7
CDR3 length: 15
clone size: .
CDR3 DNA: TGTGCCAGTAGTTCGCAAGCGGACCCGCGCTACGAGCAGTACTTC
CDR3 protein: CASSSQADPRYEQYF

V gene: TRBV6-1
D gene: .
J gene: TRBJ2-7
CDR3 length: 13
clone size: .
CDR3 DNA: TGTGCCAGCAGTTGGACCGCTGGTTACGAGCAGTACTTC
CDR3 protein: CASSWTAGYEQYF

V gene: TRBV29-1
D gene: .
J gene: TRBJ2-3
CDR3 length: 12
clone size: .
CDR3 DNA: TGCAGCGTTCAGGGAAATAGAGATACGCAGTATTTT
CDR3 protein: CSVQGNRDTQYF

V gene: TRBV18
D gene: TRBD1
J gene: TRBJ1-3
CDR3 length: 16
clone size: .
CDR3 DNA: TGTGCCAGCTCACGTCCCGGGACAGTGCTGGGAAACACCATATATTTT
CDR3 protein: CASSRPGTVLGNTIYF

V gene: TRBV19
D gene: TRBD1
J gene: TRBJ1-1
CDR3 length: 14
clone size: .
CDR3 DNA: TGTGCCAGTAGCAAGGGGGCAGTGAACACTGAAGCTTTCTTT
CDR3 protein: CASSKGAVNTEAFF

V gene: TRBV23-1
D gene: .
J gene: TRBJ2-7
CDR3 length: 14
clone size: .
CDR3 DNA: TGCGCCAGCCCACGTTTGGGACCTTCCTACGAGCAGTACTTC
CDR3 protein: CASPRLGPSYEQYF

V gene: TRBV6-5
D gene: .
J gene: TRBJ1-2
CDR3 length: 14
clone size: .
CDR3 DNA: TGTGCCACTGGGTGGGGGGGCCTTAACTATGGCTACACCTTC
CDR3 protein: CATGWGGLNYGYTF

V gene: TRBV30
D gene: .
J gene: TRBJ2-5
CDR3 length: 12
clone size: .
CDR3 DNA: TGTGCCTGGAGTCTGGACCGAGAGACCCAGTACTTC
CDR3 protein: CAWSLDRETQYF

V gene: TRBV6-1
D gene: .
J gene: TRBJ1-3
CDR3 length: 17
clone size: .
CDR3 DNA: TGTGCCAGCAGTGAAGCGTGGTTTAAACGCGCTGGAAACACCATATATTTT
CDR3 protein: CASSEAWFKRAGNTIYF

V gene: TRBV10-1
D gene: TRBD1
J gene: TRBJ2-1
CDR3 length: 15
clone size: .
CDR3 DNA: TGCGCCAGCAGTGAGCGACAGGGGGCGCGGGATGAGCAGTTCTTC
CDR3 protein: CASSERQGARDEQFF

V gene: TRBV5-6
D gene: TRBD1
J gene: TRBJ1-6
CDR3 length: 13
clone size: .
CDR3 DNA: TGTGCCAGCAGGGGGACAGGGAATTCACCCCTCCACTTT
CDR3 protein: CASRGTGNSPLHF

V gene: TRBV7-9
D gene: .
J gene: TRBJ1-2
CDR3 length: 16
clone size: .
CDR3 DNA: TGTGCCAGCAGCTTAATCGCCGGGCTCGGTAACTATGGCTACACCTTC
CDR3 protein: CASSLIAGLGNYGYTF

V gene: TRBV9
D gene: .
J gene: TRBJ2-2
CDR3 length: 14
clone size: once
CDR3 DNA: TGTGCCAGCAGCGTAGTCCCTGACACCGGGGAGCTGTTTTTT
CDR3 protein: CASSVVPDTGELFF

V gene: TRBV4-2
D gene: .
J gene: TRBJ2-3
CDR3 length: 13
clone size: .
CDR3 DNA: TGTGCCAGCAGCCAAGGAGACGGGGGCGTGAGGTATTTT
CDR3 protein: CASSQGDGGVRYF

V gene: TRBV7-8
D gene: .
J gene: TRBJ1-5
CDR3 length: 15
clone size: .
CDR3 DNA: TGTGCCAGCAGCCGACGGGACAACCAATATCAGCCCCAGCATTTT
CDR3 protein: CASSRRDNQYQPQHF

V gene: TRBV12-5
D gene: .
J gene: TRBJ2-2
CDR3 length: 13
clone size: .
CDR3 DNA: TGTGCTAGTGGTTTGGAGATGGTCGGGGAGCTGTTTTTT
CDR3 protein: CASGLEMVGELFF